This TCR beta chain came from a study of cytomegalovirus exposure and HLA in healthy donors. Study-level background: An early release of data contained around 80 million unique TCRs, which came from HLA-typed donors.

Trimming pared 3 bases from V and 7 bases from J, leaving 9 bases between. This CDR3 has 12 amino acids. The germline V gene encodes CDR1 SGHTA and CDR2 FQGNSA. General study results and limits: The authors judged a highly shared variant cluster likely a sequencing artifact. With further analysis later on, most CMV-associated TCR beta chains appeared HLA-restricted. Certain indistinguishable V segments, among them TRBV6-2 and TRBV6-3, were excluded.

This clone was seen a handful of times. Its antigen remains unidentified. Primers for the PCR totalled 60 Vbeta and 13 Jbeta. Data came from immunoSEQ multiplex PCR; TCRdb stores just in-frame clones and leaves some out. Here the sample spans over 100,000 clones, 75% to 80% being singletons. This clonotype was sampled from a man in his sixties in good health and CMV-seropositive. Sequencing used PBMCs. The V gene is TRBV7-2, the J gene TRBJ1-2, with D possibly matching TRBD1 (5 bases). This chain's CDR3 is CASSFGGGGYTF. DNA for the CDR3: TGTGCCAGCAGCTTTGGGGGGGGTGGCTACACCTTC.